These T cell receptor beta chains were read from a single sample in a study of blood T cells in healthy people across ages. Each CDR3 protein gets one entry after TCRdb re-called the 5' RACE reads with MiXCR. The sample lists some 710,000 distinct CDR3 sequences, approximately 21% occurring once. Sequenced sample: blood. The receptors come from a man between 65 and 85 years old in good health. CDR3s include the opening cysteine and the closing phenylalanine or tryptophan. Fields, in order: J gene, clone size, D gene, V gene, CDR3 DNA, CDR3 protein. D genes are given only for firm matches. The size entry is marked missing in some rows and otherwise reads once, few, many or a size class.

TRBJ2-7,few,.,TRBV7-2,TGTGCCAGCAGCCCCGTAAGGGTCCCCTACGAGCAGTACTTC,CASSPVRVPYEQYF
TRBJ1-2,.,TRBD1,TRBV6-1,TGTGCCAGCAGTGACCAACTGTCCGGGACAGGGCGCTATGGCTACACCTTC,CASSDQLSGTGRYGYTF
TRBJ2-7,few,.,TRBV10-1,TGCGCCAGCAGTGATGTTGCAGGGCCCACCGCCTACGAGCAGTACTTC,CASSDVAGPTAYEQYF
TRBJ2-1,few,TRBD2,TRBV3-1,TGTGCCAGCAGCCGAGCCAGCGGGAGGGCCCCGTACAATGAGCAGTTCTTC,CASSRASGRAPYNEQFF
TRBJ2-6,.,.,TRBV11-2,TGTGCCAGACAAATCCAAGACCTGACTTTC,CARQIQDLTF
TRBJ2-5,few,TRBD2,TRBV7-2,TGTGCCAGCAGCTTAGCCCCTCGGGGGGGCCAAGAGACCCAGTACTTC,CASSLAPRGGQETQYF
TRBJ1-2,many,.,TRBV12-3/TRBV12-4,TGTGCCAGCAGTTTCAGGGTAATCTATGGCTACACCTTC,CASSFRVIYGYTF
TRBJ2-4,.,.,TRBV20-1,TGCAGTGCTCCGGGGCTGAGTTTAGCCAAAAACATTCAGTACTTC,CSAPGLSLAKNIQYF
TRBJ2-7,.,TRBD2,TRBV20-1,TGCAGTGCTAGAGTTCCTCTAGCGGGGCCTCTCTACGAGCAGTACTTC,CSARVPLAGPLYEQYF
TRBJ1-4,.,.,TRBV28,TGTGCCAGCGGAAACAGTGCAACTCATGAAAAACTGTTTTTT,CASGNSATHEKLFF
TRBJ2-5,.,TRBD2,TRBV20-1,TGCAGTGCTAGCGCCGGGACTAGAGCCTTCCTCCAGTACTTC,CSASAGTRAFLQYF
TRBJ1-5,.,.,TRBV3-1,TGTGCCAGCAGCCAAGCGGGGGGTAAGAGCAATCAGCCCCAGCATTTT,CASSQAGGKSNQPQHF
TRBJ2-4,.,TRBD2,TRBV5-1,TGCGCCAGCAGCCCAGGACTAGCGGGAGAAGGCATTCAGTACTTC,CASSPGLAGEGIQYF
TRBJ2-3,.,.,TRBV5-1,TGCACCAGCAGCTGGCGGTCGGATACGCAGTATTTT,CTSSWRSDTQYF
TRBJ2-3,few,.,TRBV6-5,TGTGCCAGCAGTTACTCGACGGAGCCCCACCACCCGCAGTATTTT,CASSYSTEPHHPQYF
TRBJ1-6,few,.,TRBV6-4,TGTGCCAGCAGTGAAGATCTTGATTCACCCCTCCACTTT,CASSEDLDSPLHF
TRBJ2-4,.,.,TRBV6-2/TRBV6-3,TGTGCCAGCAGTTACGGGGGACTAGCCAAAAACATTCAGTACTTC,CASSYGGLAKNIQYF
TRBJ1-2,.,.,TRBV29-1,TGCAGCGTTGAAGAACGCCAGAGAGAATGGGGTGGCTACACCTTC,CSVEERQREWGGYTF
TRBJ2-3,.,TRBD1,TRBV2,TGTGCCAGCAGAGCAGGGGGTTTCGCAGATACGCAGTATTTT,CASRAGGFADTQYF
TRBJ1-1,many,.,TRBV27,TGTGCCAGCAACAAGCCGGGAGCCGGGAACACTGAAGCTTTCTTT,CASNKPGAGNTEAFF
TRBJ1-3,few,.,TRBV7-2,TGTGCCAGCAGCGCCGATGGTTACACCATATATTTT,CASSADGYTIYF
TRBJ2-3,few,.,TRBV20-1,TGCAGTGCTAAAAGGGGGGTCCTAGGGGGTGGCACAGATACGCAGTATTTT,CSAKRGVLGGGTDTQYF
TRBJ2-3,.,.,TRBV7-2,TGTGCCAGCAGCTTAGGCCCTCTTTCTAACACAGATACGCAGTATTTT,CASSLGPLSNTDTQYF
TRBJ1-1,few,TRBD1,TRBV20-1,TGCAGTGCTAGAGACACAGGGGGCGCCTCCACTGAAGCTTTCTTT,CSARDTGGASTEAFF
TRBJ2-5,.,.,TRBV28,TGTGCCAGCAGCCCAGGAGGGGTCTTCCAAGAGACCCAGTACTTC,CASSPGGVFQETQYF
TRBJ2-1,.,.,TRBV29-1,TGCAGCTCCCAATCGACAGGCCCCGACGGGGGTGAGCAGTTCTTC,CSSQSTGPDGGEQFF
TRBJ2-5,.,TRBD1,TRBV29-1,TGCAGCGTAACCGGGACAGGGGGCGGAAAGACCCAGTACTTC,CSVTGTGGGKTQYF
TRBJ2-1,.,.,TRBV9,TGTGCCAGCAGCGCCCTCTCAGGTCACTCCTACAATGAGCAGTTCTTC,CASSALSGHSYNEQFF